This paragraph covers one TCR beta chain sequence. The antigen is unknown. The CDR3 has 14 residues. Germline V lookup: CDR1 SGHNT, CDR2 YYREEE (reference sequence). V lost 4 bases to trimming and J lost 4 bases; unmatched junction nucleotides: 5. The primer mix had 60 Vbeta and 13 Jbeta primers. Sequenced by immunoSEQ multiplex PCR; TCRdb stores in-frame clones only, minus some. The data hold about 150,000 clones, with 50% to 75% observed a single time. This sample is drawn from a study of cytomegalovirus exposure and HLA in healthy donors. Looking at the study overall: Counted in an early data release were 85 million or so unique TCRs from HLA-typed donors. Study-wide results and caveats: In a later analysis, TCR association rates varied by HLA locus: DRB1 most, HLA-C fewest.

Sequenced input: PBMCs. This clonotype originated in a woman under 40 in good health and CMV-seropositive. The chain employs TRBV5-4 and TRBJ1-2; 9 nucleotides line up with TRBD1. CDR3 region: CASSLTGGPYGYTF. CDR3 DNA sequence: TGTGCCAGCAGCCTGACAGGGGGACCCTATGGCTACACCTTC.